Reported below is one T cell receptor (beta chain). The CDR3 length is 14 residues. V was clipped by 4 bases and J by 2 bases; unmatched bases: 3. Per germline, CDR1 MNHEY and CDR2 SVGAGI. The sample belongs to a study of cytomegalovirus exposure and HLA in healthy donors. Use of 60 Vbeta and 13 Jbeta primers characterized the PCR. Some clones are missing from TCRdb's copy, which holds only in-frame ones; the method was immunoSEQ multiplex PCR. The sample gives 100,000 or so clones, less than 85% of which show up once; more than 6.5% is in the top ten. These donors, healthy bone marrow donors, were studied. The study sampled nominally healthy donors, though unrecorded immune exposures were likely.

The source material was PBMCs. The rearrangement uses TRBV6-5 and TRBJ2-5, with 8 bases that match TRBD1. This sequence originates from a man in his forties in good health and CMV-seropositive. DNA of the CDR3: TGTGCCAGCAGTTCGAGGACAGGGCAAGAGACCCAGTACTTC. Its translation: CASSSRTGQETQYF.